The TCR beta chain under discussion was sequenced for a study of CD8+ T cells in alopecia areata. Study summary: The duration of tofacitinib was 6 to 18 months, with 6 months off drug afterward.

General study findings and limits: Greater clonality was observed in lesional scalp samples, especially alopecia totalis/universalis, versus normal scalp. Given one nonresponder, whether baseline CD8+ expansion relates to response remains uncertain. In scalp, tofacitinib significantly decreased clonality and expanded CD8+ clones among the top 100.

Extraction of RNA preceded its reverse transcription into cDNA, which served as the sequencing template. The table came from immunoSEQ multiplex PCR; TCRdb's copy has only in-frame clones and leaves some out. The data contain about 180,000 clones, 45% to 60% of them singletons. Details on this clone: Its antigen is undetermined.

V was trimmed by 6 bases and J by 4 bases, leaving 8 bases between them. This CDR3 is built from 11 residues. Germline values: CDR1 DFQATT, CDR2 SNEGSKA (reference sequence). Stated treatment: oral pan-JAK inhibitor, 5-10 mg twice daily. The sample here was CD8+ T cells sorted from blood, taken at roughly week 53, from a patient treated with tofacitinib. The chain links TRBV20-1 to TRBJ2-3; D remains ambiguous. The clonotype was recovered from a human donor with alopecia areata. Here the CDR3 reads CSADFPDTQYF. The CDR3 nucleotides are TGCAGTGCCGATTTCCCAGATACGCAGTATTTT.